Listed below are T cell receptor beta chains from one sample, sequenced in a study of shared clonotypes between healthy human individuals. Data came from immunoSEQ multiplex PCR; TCRdb stores just in-frame clones and leaves some out. The table lists 150,000 to 200,000 clones, approximately 61% of them singletons, with 10% in the top ten. Material: memory CD4+ T cells sorted from blood. Source of these receptors: a man younger than 45 in good health. The CDR3 runs from the conserved cysteine through the conserved F or W. D genes are given only for firm matches. Size is omitted from some rows. Given values are once, few, many or a class for expanded clones.

>TRBJ2-4|NA|TRBV7-2|many
CASSLASWDIQYF
TGTGCCAGCAGCTTAGCGTCTTGGGACATTCAGTACTTC
>TRBJ2-7|NA|TRBV7-2|NA
CASSITGVQYF
TGTGCCAGCAGCATAACCGGCGTGCAGTACTTC
>TRBJ2-1|NA|TRBV4-1|NA
CASRSLDLVSYNEQFF
TGCGCCAGCAGATCACTCGATCTAGTTTCCTACAATGAGCAGTTCTTC
>TRBJ2-1|TRBD1|TRBV10-3|NA
CAIGTGASDEQFF
TGTGCCATAGGGACAGGGGCTAGCGATGAGCAGTTCTTC
>TRBJ2-5|NA|TRBV9|NA
CASSVEDFLPQETQYF
TGTGCCAGCAGCGTAGAGGACTTCCTACCCCAAGAGACCCAGTACTTC
>TRBJ2-1|NA|TRBV11-3|NA
CASSLVADNEQFF
TGTGCCAGCAGCTTAGTAGCGGATAATGAGCAGTTCTTC
>TRBJ2-3|TRBD1|TRBV2|NA
CASSEGQGDTQYF
TGTGCCAGCAGTGAGGGACAGGGAGATACGCAGTATTTT
>TRBJ1-2|TRBD1|TRBV2|NA
CASSFRQGYGYTF
TGTGCCAGCAGTTTTCGACAGGGCTATGGCTACACCTTC
>TRBJ1-1|NA|TRBV19|NA
CASSIRWGAITEAFF
TGTGCCAGTAGTATCAGGTGGGGGGCCATAACTGAAGCTTTCTTT
>TRBJ2-1|NA|TRBV4-1|NA
CASSQAGGGRARSYNEQFF
TGCGCCAGCAGCCAAGCAGGGGGCGGGAGGGCGAGGTCCTACAATGAGCAGTTCTTC
>TRBJ2-1|NA|TRBV6-5|many
CASKSDAGVQFF
TGTGCCAGCAAATCTGACGCCGGGGTGCAGTTCTTC
>TRBJ2-2|NA|TRBV10-1|NA
CASSPLVDTGELFF
TGCGCCAGCAGCCCCCTTGTTGACACCGGGGAGCTGTTTTTT
>TRBJ1-1|NA|TRBV27|NA
CASRSQGFGTEAFF
TGTGCCAGCAGATCCCAGGGGTTTGGGACTGAAGCTTTCTTT
>TRBJ1-1|NA|TRBV27|NA
CASSLDPNRPSAFF
TGTGCCAGCAGTTTAGATCCGAACAGGCCCTCAGCTTTCTTT
>TRBJ1-3|TRBD1|TRBV5-1|NA
CASSAGQPSSGNTIYF
TGCGCCAGCAGCGCGGGACAGCCCAGCTCTGGAAACACCATATATTTT
>TRBJ2-3|NA|TRBV6-1|few
CASSPSWGTDTQYF
TGTGCCAGCAGCCCTTCATGGGGCACAGATACGCAGTATTTT
>TRBJ1-3|NA|TRBV7-9|NA
CASSGTETGNTIYF
TGTGCCAGCAGCGGGACGGAGACTGGAAACACCATATATTTT
>TRBJ2-2|NA|TRBV25-1|NA
CASSERSTGELFF
TGTGCCAGCAGTGAACGGTCCACCGGGGAGCTGTTTTTT
>TRBJ2-2|NA|TRBV19|NA
CASSSAQTSIRSGELFF
TGTGCCAGTAGTTCTGCCCAGACTAGTATCCGGTCGGGGGAGCTGTTTTTT
>TRBJ2-2|TRBD2|TRBV27|NA
CASSPAGLAGGPNTGELFF
TGTGCCAGCAGTCCGGCGGGACTAGCGGGAGGGCCTAACACCGGGGAGCTGTTTTTT
>TRBJ2-1|NA|TRBV10-1|NA
CASSLRVGDEQFF
TGCGCCAGCTCCCTTCGAGTGGGCGATGAGCAGTTCTTC
>TRBJ2-7|NA|TRBV2|few
CASSEGSGGIYEQYF
TGTGCCAGCAGTGAAGGTAGCGGCGGAATTTACGAGCAGTACTTC
>TRBJ2-7|NA|TRBV7-2|few
CASSLHSRDILSYEQYF
TGTGCCAGCAGCTTACACTCCCGGGACATACTATCCTACGAGCAGTACTTC
>TRBJ2-1|TRBD2|TRBV28|NA
CASRLGLGRFNEQFF
TGTGCCAGCAGATTGGGACTAGGGAGGTTCAATGAGCAGTTCTTC
>TRBJ1-5|NA|TRBV19|few
CASSMVRGSYSNQPQHF
TGTGCCAGTAGTATGGTAAGGGGTTCTTATAGCAATCAGCCCCAGCATTTT
>TRBJ1-1|NA|TRBV27|NA
CASSFRVETEAFF
TGTGCCAGCAGTTTTCGTGTGGAGACTGAAGCTTTCTTT
>TRBJ2-2|NA|TRBV27|NA
CASSGFTGELFF
TGTGCCAGCAGCGGATTTACCGGGGAGCTGTTTTTT
>TRBJ2-4|TRBD2|TRBV5-6|NA
CASSEGGAKNIQYF
TGTGCCAGCAGCGAGGGAGGGGCCAAAAACATTCAGTACTTC
>TRBJ2-1|NA|TRBV11-2|NA
CASSMLSGSYNEQFF
TGTGCCAGCAGCATGTTATCCGGGAGCTACAATGAGCAGTTCTTC
>TRBJ1-2|NA|TRBV7-2|NA
CASNSQGNYGYTF
TGTGCTAGCAACTCACAGGGTAACTATGGCTACACCTTC
>TRBJ2-1|TRBD2|TRBV28|NA
CASSARTSGSYNEQFF
TGTGCCAGCAGTGCCCGGACTAGCGGGAGTTACAATGAGCAGTTCTTC
>TRBJ2-6|NA|TRBV29-1|NA
CSVDSGSGANVLTF
TGCAGCGTTGACTCCGGGTCTGGGGCCAACGTCCTGACTTTC
>TRBJ2-2|NA|TRBV5-1|NA
CASSLAQGTGELFF
TGCGCCAGCAGCTTGGCGCAGGGCACCGGGGAGCTGTTTTTT
>TRBJ2-5|TRBD2|TRBV5-4|few
CASSLLAAQETQYF
TGTGCCAGCAGCCTACTAGCGGCTCAAGAGACCCAGTACTTC
>TRBJ2-1|TRBD1|TRBV5-1|NA
CASSWGGTGRSNEQFF
TGCGCCAGCAGCTGGGGTGGGACAGGACGGAGCAATGAGCAGTTCTTC